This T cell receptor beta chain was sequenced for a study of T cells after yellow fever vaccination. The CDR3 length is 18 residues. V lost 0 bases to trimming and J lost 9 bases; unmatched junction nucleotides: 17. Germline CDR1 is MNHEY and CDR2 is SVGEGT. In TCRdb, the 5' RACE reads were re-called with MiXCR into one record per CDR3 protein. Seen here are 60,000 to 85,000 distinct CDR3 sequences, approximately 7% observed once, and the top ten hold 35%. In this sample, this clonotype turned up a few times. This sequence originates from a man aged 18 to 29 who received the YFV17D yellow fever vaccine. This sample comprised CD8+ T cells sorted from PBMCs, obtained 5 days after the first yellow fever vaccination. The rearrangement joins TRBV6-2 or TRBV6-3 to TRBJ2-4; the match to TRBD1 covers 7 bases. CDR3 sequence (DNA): TGTGCCAGCAGTTACTCGACTGGCAGGGGGTCCTCATGGGGCATTCAGTACTTC. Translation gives CASSYSTGRGSSWGIQYF.